A single sample gave rise to the 7 T cell receptor beta chains below, sequenced in a study of T cell responses to AZD1222 COVID-19 vaccine. TCRdb's copy holds only in-frame clones and misses some; the assay was immunoSEQ multiplex PCR. The repertoire has about 140,000 clones, 88% of them found once; the top ten carry about 3.5%. Here the sequenced sample was peripheral blood, taken on day 0 of AZD1222 vaccination. All receptors derive from an adult in good health.

The V gene is TRBV4-3, the J gene TRBJ1-2; D may be TRBD1 (5 bases). Trimming removed 0 bases at V and 5 bases at J, with 16 bases between. Per the germline V gene, CDR1 is LGHNA and CDR2 is YSLEER. The CDR3 loop spans 16 amino acids. The chain's CDR3 is CASSQDLTGEGYGYTF. The CDR3 bases are TGCGCCAGCAGCCAAGATTTGACGGGCGAGGGGTATGGCTACACCTTC.

This chain connects TRBV2 to TRBJ2-7; D is perhaps TRBD1 (7 bases). The CDR3 is 14 residues long. The germline V and J ends were trimmed by 7 bases and 1 base, with 14 bases remaining between them. The germline CDR1 and CDR2 sequences are SNHLY and FYNNEI. Here the CDR3 reads CASIQEGQSYEQYF. The CDR3 nucleotides are TGTGCCAGCATTCAGGAGGGACAGTCCTACGAGCAGTACTTC.

Only a few counts were recorded for this clone. The CDR3 sequence: CASSQLGQTNEKLFF. The DNA of the CDR3 is TGTGCCAGCAGCCAACTGGGACAGACAAATGAAAAACTGTTTTTT. The chain recombines TRBV7-6 with TRBJ1-4, with 7 bases lining up with TRBD1. After removal of 5 bases from V and 5 bases from J, the junction contained 8 bases not matched to a gene. This CDR3 is built from 15 residues. The germline V gene has CDR1 SGHVS and CDR2 FNYEAQ. Supplemented by reference TRBV7-6 and TRBJ1-4, the full variable domain reads GAGVSQSPRYKVTKRGQDVALRCDPISGHVSLYWYRQALGQGPEFLTYFNYEAQQDKSGLPNDRFSAERPEGSISTLTIQRTEQRDSAMYRCASSQLGQTNEKLFFGSGTQLSVL.

The V call is TRBV19, the J call TRBJ1-3; D is unclear. CDR3 length: 16 residues. In germline, CDR1 is LNHDA, CDR2 SQIVND (reference sequence). Trimming took off 8 bases at V and 0 bases at J, with 17 bases between the two ends. The CDR3 sequence is CASSLWRQSSGNTIYF. For the CDR3, the DNA is TGTGCCAGTTCCCTGTGGCGGCAGAGCTCTGGAAACACCATATATTTT.

The chain joins TRBV7-9 to TRBJ2-2; D remains ambiguous. The CDR3 is 13 residues long. Germline CDR1 SEHNR, CDR2 FQNEAQ (reference sequence). V was cut by 8 bases and J by 4 bases, with 11 bases left in between. Written as DNA, the CDR3 is TGTGCCAGCTCGCGGTTTAGCACCGGGGAGCTGTTTTTT. As protein: CASSRFSTGELFF. The complete variable domain, with remaining parts taken from reference TRBV7-9 and TRBJ2-2, reads DTGVSQNPRHKITKRGQNVTFRCDPISEHNRLYWYRQTLGQGPEFLTYFQNEAQLEKSRLLSDRFSAERPKGSFSTLEIQRTEQGDSAMYLCASSRFSTGELFFGEGSRLTVL.

V gene TRBV29-1 combines with J gene TRBJ1-3, with a tentative D call TRBD1 (6 bases). Trimming removed 6 bases from V and 4 bases from J, with 16 bases in between. Germline V lookup: CDR1 SQVTM, CDR2 ANQGSEA. The CDR3 totals 14 residues. The CDR3 nucleotides are TGCAGCGTCCACAGGCGGACAGTAGGAAACACCATATATTTT. Amino acids: CSVHRRTVGNTIYF.

This clone was counted once. V usage is TRBV5-4 and J usage is TRBJ1-3, with TRBD1 identical over 8 bases. V shed 4 bases and J 5 bases; nucleotides not matched to a gene: 5. The CDR3 has 14 amino acids. The germline V gene has CDR1 SGHNT and CDR2 YYREEE (reference sequence). The DNA of the CDR3 is TGTGCCAGCAGCGACAGGGGAGGTAGAAACACCATATATTTT. Its translation: CASSDRGGRNTIYF.